Here is one T cell receptor beta chain with its context. What it recognizes is unknown. Primers for the PCR totalled 60 Vbeta and 13 Jbeta. Data came from immunoSEQ multiplex PCR; TCRdb stores just in-frame clones and leaves some out. Of roughly 200,000 clones in the sample, around three quarters were seen once. This record comes from a study of cytomegalovirus exposure and HLA in healthy donors. Study observations and caveats: One later analysis reportedly identified an Asian-associated ancestry cluster that showed fewer N-insertions than the approximately 670-donor mean. Among the CMV-associated chains, a few were confirmed in vitro as specific for CMV antigens.

CDR1 MNHEY and CDR2 SVGAGI come from the germline V gene. This CDR3 spans 15 amino acids. J gave up 8 bases and V 0 bases, and 5 bases lay outside the gene matches. The TCR comes from a man in his forties or fifties in good health and CMV-seronegative. This rearrangement joins TRBV6-5 to TRBJ2-1, with TRBD1 matching 9 bases. Sequences were obtained from PBMCs. The CDR3 sequence: CASSYSGQGLYEQFF. Here the CDR3 DNA reads TGTGCCAGCAGTTACTCGGGACAGGGATTGTATGAGCAGTTCTTC.